Listed below are T cell receptor beta chains from one sample, sequenced in a study of blood T cell repertoires in COVID-19. Data came from immunoSEQ multiplex PCR; TCRdb stores just in-frame clones and leaves some out. The sample shows about 15,000 clones, around nine tenths of them seen only once. The sample was peripheral blood. The receptor source for this set is a human donor in a cohort sampled during active COVID-19. Each CDR3 is given with its conserved first and last residue. Each record gives: J gene, V gene, D gene, clone size, CDR3 protein, CDR3 DNA. A D gene is named only where the DNA matches it firmly. Clone size is shown for a subset of rows, as once, few, many or a class of expanded clone.

j_gene: TRBJ1-2
v_gene: TRBV5-1
d_gene: .
abundance: .
CDR3aa: CASSFWEGHLGGYTF
CDR3nt: TGCGCCAGCAGCTTCTGGGAGGGGCATCTGGGTGGCTACACCTTC

j_gene: TRBJ2-1
v_gene: TRBV6-5
d_gene: TRBD2
abundance: few
CDR3aa: CASSLQREAYNEQFF
CDR3nt: TGTGCCAGCAGTCTGCAGCGGGAGGCCTACAATGAGCAGTTCTTC

j_gene: TRBJ1-2
v_gene: TRBV28
d_gene: .
abundance: once
CDR3aa: CASSFQEGYGYTF
CDR3nt: TGTGCCAGCAGTTTCCAGGAGGGCTATGGCTACACCTTC

j_gene: TRBJ2-7
v_gene: TRBV27
d_gene: .
abundance: .
CDR3aa: CASRQGFLSGEQYF
CDR3nt: TGTGCCAGCCGCCAGGGGTTCCTCTCGGGGGAGCAGTACTTC

j_gene: TRBJ2-7
v_gene: TRBV27
d_gene: .
abundance: few
CDR3aa: CASSLEGGSYEQYF
CDR3nt: TGTGCCAGCAGTTTGGAAGGGGGCTCCTACGAGCAGTACTTC

j_gene: TRBJ1-5
v_gene: TRBV7-3
d_gene: .
abundance: .
CDR3aa: CASSLFLNQPQHF
CDR3nt: TGTGCCAGCAGCCTCTTCCTCAATCAGCCCCAGCATTTT

j_gene: TRBJ2-1
v_gene: TRBV28
d_gene: TRBD1
abundance: once
CDR3aa: CASSPDRGHEQFF
CDR3nt: TGTGCCAGCAGTCCCGACAGGGGGCATGAGCAGTTCTTC

j_gene: TRBJ1-5
v_gene: TRBV30
d_gene: .
abundance: .
CDR3aa: CAWSQDNQPQHF
CDR3nt: TGTGCCTGGAGTCAGGACAATCAGCCCCAGCATTTT

j_gene: TRBJ2-1
v_gene: TRBV9
d_gene: .
abundance: .
CDR3aa: CASSPSTDEQFF
CDR3nt: TGTGCCAGCAGCCCCTCAACGGATGAGCAGTTCTTC

j_gene: TRBJ1-6
v_gene: TRBV28
d_gene: TRBD1
abundance: .
CDR3aa: CASRLNRGRSPLHF
CDR3nt: TGTGCCAGCAGACTCAACAGGGGGCGATCACCCCTCCACTTT

j_gene: TRBJ1-3
v_gene: TRBV9
d_gene: .
abundance: .
CDR3aa: CASSLTAISGNTIYF
CDR3nt: TGTGCCAGCAGCCTTACAGCCATCTCTGGAAACACCATATATTTT

j_gene: TRBJ2-4
v_gene: TRBV29-1
d_gene: TRBD2
abundance: .
CDR3aa: CSVEEGGIGDIQYF
CDR3nt: TGCAGCGTTGAAGAGGGAGGGATAGGTGACATTCAGTACTTC

j_gene: TRBJ1-2
v_gene: TRBV3-1/TRBV3-2
d_gene: TRBD1
abundance: .
CDR3aa: CASSHRLGTGGYGYTF
CDR3nt: TGTGCCAGCAGCCACCGCTTAGGGACAGGGGGCTATGGCTACACCTTC

j_gene: TRBJ2-7
v_gene: TRBV27
d_gene: .
abundance: .
CDR3aa: CASSLGEGTWDEQYF
CDR3nt: TGTGCCAGCAGTTTAGGGGAGGGGACATGGGATGAGCAGTACTTC

j_gene: TRBJ2-7
v_gene: TRBV28
d_gene: TRBD2
abundance: few
CDR3aa: CASSLGGSSYEQYF
CDR3nt: TGTGCCAGCAGTTTAGGCGGGAGCTCCTACGAGCAGTACTTC

j_gene: TRBJ2-2
v_gene: TRBV4-1
d_gene: TRBD1
abundance: few
CDR3aa: CASSDRGNTGELFF
CDR3nt: TGCGCCAGTTCGGACAGGGGGAACACCGGGGAGCTGTTTTTT

j_gene: TRBJ2-3
v_gene: TRBV19
d_gene: TRBD2
abundance: .
CDR3aa: CASSISGGGTDTQYF
CDR3nt: TGTGCCAGTAGTATCTCGGGGGGGGGCACAGATACGCAGTATTTT

j_gene: TRBJ2-7
v_gene: TRBV28
d_gene: .
abundance: .
CDR3aa: CASSPRSAAYEQYF
CDR3nt: TGTGCCAGCAGTCCCCGTAGCGCGGCCTACGAGCAGTACTTC

j_gene: TRBJ2-3
v_gene: TRBV6-2/TRBV6-3
d_gene: TRBD2
abundance: medium-sized
CDR3aa: CASSPSSGRGSDTQYF
CDR3nt: TGTGCCAGCAGTCCCTCTAGCGGGAGAGGATCGGATACGCAGTATTTT

j_gene: TRBJ1-4
v_gene: TRBV5-4
d_gene: TRBD1
abundance: .
CDR3aa: CASSRQGALEKLFF
CDR3nt: TGTGCCAGCAGTCGACAGGGGGCGTTAGAAAAACTGTTTTTT

j_gene: TRBJ2-2
v_gene: TRBV9
d_gene: .
abundance: .
CDR3aa: CASSAGWNLNTGELFF
CDR3nt: TGTGCCAGCAGCGCAGGGTGGAACTTGAACACCGGGGAGCTGTTTTTT

j_gene: TRBJ2-3
v_gene: TRBV11-1
d_gene: .
abundance: .
CDR3aa: CASSFERNGADTQYF
CDR3nt: TGTGCCAGCAGCTTTGAGCGGAATGGGGCAGATACGCAGTATTTT

j_gene: TRBJ1-1
v_gene: TRBV2
d_gene: TRBD1
abundance: few
CDR3aa: CASSQLVTTGGNTEAFF
CDR3nt: TGTGCCAGCAGTCAACTTGTAACCACAGGGGGCAACACTGAAGCTTTCTTT

j_gene: TRBJ2-2
v_gene: TRBV9
d_gene: TRBD2
abundance: .
CDR3aa: CASSLPALAVNTGELFF
CDR3nt: TGTGCCAGCAGCCTCCCAGCGCTAGCGGTGAACACCGGGGAGCTGTTTTTT

j_gene: TRBJ1-1
v_gene: TRBV9
d_gene: .
abundance: .
CDR3aa: CASSAGGAQNTEAFF
CDR3nt: TGTGCCAGCAGCGCCGGGGGAGCCCAGAACACTGAAGCTTTCTTT

j_gene: TRBJ2-2
v_gene: TRBV5-4
d_gene: TRBD2
abundance: .
CDR3aa: CASSLGLAGRGGELFF
CDR3nt: TGTGCCAGCAGCTTGGGACTAGCGGGAAGGGGCGGGGAGCTGTTTTTT

j_gene: TRBJ1-1
v_gene: TRBV7-9
d_gene: TRBD1
abundance: .
CDR3aa: CASSLVTGSSTEAFF
CDR3nt: TGTGCCAGCAGCTTAGTGACAGGGAGTAGCACTGAAGCTTTCTTT

j_gene: TRBJ1-2
v_gene: TRBV7-6
d_gene: .
abundance: .
CDR3aa: CASSLVSEGGGYTF
CDR3nt: TGTGCCAGCAGCTTGGTGTCCGAAGGGGGTGGCTACACCTTC

j_gene: TRBJ2-2
v_gene: TRBV9
d_gene: TRBD2
abundance: .
CDR3aa: CASSVRTSGRRTGELFF
CDR3nt: TGTGCCAGCAGCGTACGCACTAGCGGGAGGCGCACCGGGGAGCTGTTTTTT